One and the same sample provided the 19 T cell receptor beta chains below, sequenced in a study of cytomegalovirus exposure and HLA in healthy donors. This table comes from immunoSEQ multiplex PCR, and its TCRdb copy is limited to in-frame clones, with some not included. The sample consists of over 150,000 clones, 80% to 85% of them appearing once. The source material was PBMCs. The receptors originated from a woman between 18 and 30 years old in good health and CMV-seropositive.

A word on this clone: The same CDR3 can be traced to other DNA sequences in this sample. This chain links TRBV28 with TRBJ2-7, with D unclear. Per germline, CDR1 MDHEN and CDR2 SYDVKM. Between the trimmed V and J ends, which lost 2 bases and 4 bases, there was a span of 3 bases. This CDR3 has 11 amino acids. The CDR3 spells CASSLRYEQYF. The CDR3 region has the DNA TGTGCCAGCAGTTTACGGTACGAGCAGTACTTC. Full variable domain (rest looked up from reference TRBV28 and TRBJ2-7): DVKVTQSSRYLVKRTGEKVFLECVQDMDHENMFWYRQDPGLGLRLIYFSYDVKMKEKGDIPEGYSVSREKKERFSLILESASTNQTSMYLCASSLRYEQYFGPGTRLTVT.

The chain recombines TRBV15 with TRBJ2-7; TRBD1 matches 9 bases. After removal of 11 bases from V and 6 bases from J, the junction contained 11 bases not matched to a gene. This CDR3 has 13 amino acids. Germline V gene data show CDR1 as LNHNV and CDR2 as YYDKDF (reference sequence). Here the CDR3 reads CAFQGQGLSEQYF. The CDR3 DNA is TGTGCCTTCCAGGGACAGGGACTATCCGAGCAGTACTTC.

This clone was found once. The rearrangement uses TRBV12-5 and TRBJ1-2, with D unclear. This CDR3 contains 12 residues. The V end was cut by 5 bases, the J end by 3 bases, with 7 bases between. Germline V gives CDR1 LGHNT, CDR2 FRNRAP. The CDR3 spells CASGDTYYGYTF. The CDR3 coding sequence is TGTGCTAGTGGTGACACATACTATGGCTACACCTTC.

The chain combines TRBV7-8 with TRBJ2-5, with 9 bases fitting TRBD1. The V gene end was trimmed by 5 bases and the J gene end by 9 bases; junction bases not matched to a gene: 10. The germline gives CDR1 SGHVS, CDR2 FQNEAQ. This CDR3 has 14 amino acids. The CDR3 region has the DNA TGTGCCAGCAGCCTACAGGGGGCCCAAGGGCCCCAGTACTTC. It yields the protein CASSLQGAQGPQYF. Complete variable domain (other parts from reference TRBV7-8 and TRBJ2-5): GAGVSQSPRYKVAKRGQDVALRCDPISGHVSLFWYQQALGQGPEFLTYFQNEAQLDKSGLPSDRFFAERPEGSVSTLKIQRTQQEDSAVYLCASSLQGAQGPQYFGPGTRLLVL.

The chain couples TRBV5-6 to TRBJ1-2; the D gene is possibly TRBD1 (6 bases). Per germline, CDR1 SGHDT and CDR2 YYEEEE. This CDR3 is built from 17 residues. V was clipped by 1 base and J by 2 bases, with 18 bases between them. The CDR3 loop is CASSLQGSGEVNYGYTF. In DNA, the CDR3 is TGTGCCAGCAGCTTGCAGGGGTCAGGGGAAGTGAACTATGGCTACACCTTC.

The chain uses TRBV2 and TRBJ1-5; 7 positions agree with TRBD1. Per germline, CDR1 SNHLY and CDR2 FYNNEI. The V gene end was trimmed by 4 bases and the J gene end by 0 bases; junction bases not matched to a gene: 9. The CDR3 has 17 residues. This CDR3 is CASSGRDSLYSNQPQHF. The CDR3 DNA sequence: TGTGCCAGCAGTGGCCGGGACAGCCTTTATAGCAATCAGCCCCAGCATTTT.

This chain links TRBV5-6 with TRBJ1-5; TRBD1 aligns across 10 bases. This CDR3 is 14 amino acids long. V lost 4 bases, J lost 6 bases, and 4 bases stayed unmatched. Germline CDR1 reads SGHDT; CDR2 reads YYEEEE. As DNA, the CDR3 is TGTGCCAGCAGCCGGACAGGGGGTAGTCAGCCCCAGCATTTT. The encoded protein is CASSRTGGSQPQHF.

V is TRBV15 and J is TRBJ1-1, with 8 positions matching TRBD1. Germline V gives CDR1 LNHNV, CDR2 YYDKDF (reference sequence). With 4 bases clipped from V and 4 bases from J, the junction kept 5 bases outside the gene matches. The CDR3 is 14 amino acids. CDR3 protein: CATSTRDRSTEAFF. The CDR3 DNA reads as TGTGCCACCAGCACAAGGGACAGGAGCACTGAAGCTTTCTTT.

The chain uses TRBV7-9 and TRBJ2-1; 11 bases line up with TRBD2. Per the germline V gene, CDR1 is SEHNR and CDR2 is FQNEAQ (reference sequence). After removal of 4 bases from V and 7 bases from J, the junction contained 6 bases not matched to a gene. The CDR3 runs to 15 residues. This CDR3 is CASSYLAGGPNEQFF. CDR3 DNA sequence: TGTGCCAGCAGCTACTTAGCGGGGGGGCCGAATGAGCAGTTCTTC. Full variable domain (rest looked up from reference TRBV7-9 and TRBJ2-1): DTGVSQNPRHKITKRGQNVTFRCDPISEHNRLYWYRQTLGQGPEFLTYFQNEAQLEKSRLLSDRFSAERPKGSFSTLEIQRTEQGDSAMYLCASSYLAGGPNEQFFGPGTRLTVL.

CDR3 sequence (DNA): TGTGCCAGCAGCCCCAGGACAAGGGCGAACACTGAAGCTTTCTTT. The encoded protein is CASSPRTRANTEAFF. The chain links TRBV11-2 to TRBJ1-1, with D possibly TRBD1 on 5 matching bases. The germline gives CDR1 SGHAT, CDR2 FQNNGV. The V end lost 5 bases, the J end lost 1 base, and 14 bases lay between the germline ends. The CDR3 covers 15 residues.

The genes are TRBV4-2 and TRBJ1-6, with D maybe TRBD1 (5 bases). V shed 3 bases and J shed 7 bases, with 10 bases lying between them. This CDR3 region has 14 residues. Looked up from germline, CDR1 is LGHNA and CDR2 is YNFKEQ. The CDR3 bases are TGTGCCAGCAGCCAGGAAGGGGCCAATTCACCCCTCCACTTT. As protein: CASSQEGANSPLHF.

V and J are TRBV4-1 and TRBJ1-4; D unresolved. The germline CDR1 and CDR2 sequences are MGHRA and YSYEKL. The CDR3 contains 13 residues. Between the trimmed V and J ends, which lost 1 base and 8 bases, there was a span of 8 bases. For the CDR3, the DNA is TGCGCCAGCAGCCAAGCTCTAGTCGAAAAACTGTTTTTT. This translates into CASSQALVEKLFF.

This chain connects TRBV7-3 to TRBJ2-2; 7 bases agree with TRBD2. The CDR3 is 16 residues long. Germline values: CDR1 SGHTA, CDR2 FQGTGA. Trimming took 2 bases from V and 5 from J; bases not matched to a gene: 8. The CDR3 coding sequence is TGTGCCAGCAGCTTACCTTCCGGCGGGGGTACCGGGGAGCTGTTTTTT. It is translated as CASSLPSGGGTGELFF.

The chain joins TRBV6-5 to TRBJ1-6; no reliable D call. Trimming pared 5 bases from V and 6 bases from J, leaving 14 bases between. The germline V gene encodes CDR1 MNHEY and CDR2 SVGAGI. The CDR3 loop spans 15 amino acids. The CDR3 region has the DNA TGTGCCAGCAGTCCTCTAGTGGGAGGTAATTCACCCCTCCACTTT. Amino acid sequence: CASSPLVGGNSPLHF.

The chain couples TRBV5-1 to TRBJ2-1; D call uncertain. The V end lost 6 bases, the J end lost 0 bases, and 13 bases lay between the germline ends. CDR1 and CDR2 (germline): SGHRS, YFSETQ. CDR3 length equals 15 residues. The CDR3 coding sequence is TGCGCCAGCACCAAAACCACGAGCTCCTACAATGAGCAGTTCTTC. It codes for CASTKTTSSYNEQFF.

The chain joins TRBV7-9 to TRBJ1-1, with TRBD1 as a possible D gene (6 bases). The V end was cut by 1 base, the J end by 11 bases, with 11 bases between. CDR3 length: 12 amino acids. The V gene's germline CDR1 is SEHNR and CDR2 FQNEAQ (reference sequence). The DNA of the CDR3 is TGTGCCAGCAGCTTAGGTGGGGGCGATGCTTTCTTT. Translated: CASSLGGGDAFF.

The chain has TRBV7-3 and TRBJ2-3, with a weak D call TRBD2 (6 bases). This CDR3 is built from 14 residues. Germline V gene data show CDR1 as SGHTA and CDR2 as FQGTGA. V shed 0 bases and J shed 6 bases, with 10 bases lying between them. This CDR3 reads CASSLTPGRDTQYF. The CDR3 nucleotides are TGTGCCAGCAGCTTAACTCCGGGGAGGGATACGCAGTATTTT.

The chain has TRBV4-1 and TRBJ1-1; TRBD1 is a possible D gene (6 bases). The V and J ends lost 0 bases and 11 bases respectively, with 13 bases between them. CDR1 and CDR2 from the germline V gene are MGHRA and YSYEKL. The CDR3 loop spans 13 amino acids. The CDR3 region has the DNA TGCGCCAGCAGCCAAGAAGGGGGACGATTGGCTTTCTTT. It encodes CASSQEGGRLAFF.

The V call is TRBV5-4, the J call TRBJ1-1, with 7 bases that match TRBD1. V shed 4 bases, J shed 5 bases, and the junction held 11 bases outside the gene matches. The V gene's germline CDR1 is SGHNT and CDR2 YYREEE (reference sequence). CDR3 length: 15 residues. The DNA of the CDR3 is TGTGCCAGCAGCGGAAGTGGACAGGTGGAAACTGAAGCTTTCTTT. Encoded protein: CASSGSGQVETEAFF.